Ten or more counts support the clone carrying this TCR beta chain. Its specificity is not known. The read comes to an end 3 residues before the CDR3 does, leaving the germline J gene to fill in the end. The data originate from a study of T cell clonality in common variable immunodeficiency. Findings and limits, study-wide: Reportedly, TCR beta sequences from common variable immunodeficiency showed fewer deletions and N-nucleotide insertions. Links between repertoire features and CVID complications were heterogeneity-limited.

Germline V gives CDR1 DFQATT, CDR2 SNEGSKA (reference sequence). The CDR3 has 13 amino acids. TCRdb keeps only in-frame clones here, not all; method: immunoSEQ multiplex PCR. The sample yields more than 55,000 clones, without any singletons. This rearrangement joins TRBV20-1 to TRBJ2-3; possible D gene TRBD1, 6 bases. The material sequenced was peripheral blood mononuclear cells. The TCR was taken from a person between 18 and 75 years old in good health. This chain's CDR3 is CSAAGTGKETQYF. CDR3 DNA, as far as it was read: TGCAGTGCGGCCGGAACAGGGAAAGAGACG.